Following are 27 T cell receptor beta chains from one sample sequenced in a study of shared clonotypes between healthy human individuals. Assay: immunoSEQ multiplex PCR; the TCRdb copy retains only in-frame clones and omits some. This table has more than 550,000 clones, about 90% appearing once. The material sequenced was memory CD8+ T cells from PBMCs. Subset given: CD45RO+ cells pooled with CCR7-negative TemRA cells. Every receptor here comes from a man younger than 35 in good health. Some clones in this sample may be carry-over from other donors' samples.

The chain uses TRBV2 and TRBJ1-2; TRBD1 might be the D (5 bases). Trimming stripped 4 bases from V and 4 bases from J, with 19 bases between. Germline lookup yields CDR1 SNHLY and CDR2 FYNNEI. CDR3 length: 16 amino acids. The CDR3 protein is CASSGDRGGDTYGYTF. The CDR3 region has the DNA TGTGCCAGCAGTGGGGACCGGGGGGGGGATACCTATGGCTACACCTTC.

CDR3 amino acids: CASTEGPSNHEQYF. CDR3 nucleotides: TGCGCCAGCACTGAGGGCCCATCTAACCACGAGCAGTACTTC. The chain combines TRBV5-1 with TRBJ2-7; possible D gene TRBD2, 5 bases. The germline V gene has CDR1 SGHRS and CDR2 YFSETQ. Trimming left V 6 bases short and J 5 bases short, with 18 bases between. This CDR3 is 14 amino acids long.

This clone was seen a handful of times. J is TRBJ1-1 and V is TRBV10-2, with D unclear. Germline-derived CDR1 and CDR2 are WSHSY and SAAADI. This CDR3 is 11 amino acids long. Trimming left V 8 bases short and J 2 bases short, with 6 bases between. The CDR3 DNA reads as TGCGCCAGCGCGGGTAACACTGAAGCTTTCTTT. Translating it yields CASAGNTEAFF.

V gene TRBV5-1 combines with J gene TRBJ2-5, with D perhaps assigned TRBD1 or TRBD2 (6 bases each). V was cut by 4 bases and J by 5 bases, with 21 bases left in between. Per germline, CDR1 SGHRS and CDR2 YFSETQ. The CDR3 has 16 residues. The CDR3 is CASSPGARGFLETQYF. The CDR3 DNA reads TGCGCCAGCAGCCCGGGGGCCAGGGGCTTTTTGGAGACCCAGTACTTC.

V gene TRBV7-2 combines with J gene TRBJ2-7, with 8 bases that match TRBD1. The ends lost 3 bases at V and 3 bases at J; junction bases unmatched: 10. The CDR3 totals 16 residues. The V gene's germline CDR1 is SGHTA and CDR2 FQGNSA. The CDR3 reads CASSLGSTDRDYEQYF. CDR3 coding DNA: TGTGCCAGCAGCTTGGGGTCGACGGACAGGGACTACGAGCAGTACTTC.

The J gene is TRBJ2-3, the V gene TRBV15; 9 bases fit TRBD1. Trimming removed 3 bases from V and 1 base from J; junction bases left unmatched: 2. CDR3 length: 15 amino acids. Germline lookup yields CDR1 LNHNV and CDR2 YYDKDF (reference sequence). The CDR3 loop reads CATSRGQGRTDTQYF. The DNA of the CDR3 is TGTGCCACCAGCAGGGGACAGGGTCGCACAGATACGCAGTATTTT.

This rearrangement joins TRBV7-6 to TRBJ2-7; 8 nucleotides agree with TRBD1. Germline-derived CDR1 and CDR2 are SGHVS and FNYEAQ. The CDR3 is 15 amino acids. V gave up 4 bases and J gave up 5 bases; unmatched junction bases: 10. CDR3 region: CASSWDGQGTNEQYF. The CDR3 DNA reads TGTGCCAGCAGCTGGGATGGACAGGGTACCAACGAGCAGTACTTC.

The genes are TRBV7-2 and TRBJ2-2; a possible D gene is TRBD2 (6 bases). Germline V CDR1 and CDR2: SGHTA, FQGNSA. The CDR3 consists of 15 residues. V was trimmed by 6 bases and J by 7 bases, leaving 18 bases between them. This chain's CDR3 is CASRVFTSMDGELFF. CDR3 sequence (DNA): TGTGCCAGCAGAGTGTTTACTAGCATGGACGGGGAGCTGTTTTTT.

With respect to this clone: Other DNA sequences in this sample translate to the same CDR3. J is TRBJ2-7 and V is TRBV9, with D possibly TRBD1 on 6 matching bases. The CDR3 runs to 14 residues. Germline V gene lookup returns CDR1 SGDLS and CDR2 YYNGEE. Trimming took off 0 bases at V and 2 bases at J, with 9 bases between the two ends. The CDR3 region has the DNA TGTGCCAGCAGCGTAGCTGGGGGCCCCTACGAGCAGTACTTC. It codes for CASSVAGGPYEQYF.

The V and J genes are TRBV28 and TRBJ2-3; perhaps TRBD1 as D (6 bases). The CDR3 covers 16 residues. Germline assignment: CDR1 MDHEN and CDR2 SYDVKM. Trimming shortened V by 3 bases and J by 4 bases, and 17 bases separated the two germline ends. CDR3 in DNA: TGTGCCAGCAGTTTCCACCCCCAGGGGATGGCAGATACGCAGTATTTT. This sequence encodes CASSFHPQGMADTQYF.

CDR3 amino acids: CASSLEPAGSELDEQFF. The DNA of the CDR3 is TGTGCCAGCAGTTTAGAGCCAGCGGGATCGGAATTGGATGAGCAGTTCTTC. The rearrangement joins TRBV27 to TRBJ2-1, with TRBD2 identical over 7 bases. The CDR3 is made up of 17 amino acids. Trimming removed 2 bases from V and 8 bases from J; junction bases left unmatched: 15. The germline gives CDR1 MNHEY, CDR2 SMNVEV (reference sequence).

This clone has just one count. V and J are TRBV18 and TRBJ2-1; D gene uncertain. Per the germline V gene, CDR1 is KGHSH and CDR2 is LQKENI. V was clipped by 2 bases and J by 2 bases, with 10 bases between them. CDR3 length equals 15 residues. The CDR3: CASSPDFLPYNEQFF. The CDR3 DNA sequence: TGTGCCAGCTCACCAGACTTCCTACCCTACAATGAGCAGTTCTTC.

V usage is TRBV9 and J usage is TRBJ2-1, with TRBD2 matching over 15 bases. Germline V CDR1 and CDR2: SGDLS, YYNGEE. Trimming took 6 bases from V and 6 from J; bases not matched to a gene: 7. The CDR3 sequence is 16 residues long. The CDR3 protein is CASTPGTSGRFNEQFF. The CDR3 nucleotides read TGTGCCAGCACCCCTGGGACTAGCGGGAGGTTCAATGAGCAGTTCTTC. Based on the CDR3 plus reference TRBV9 and TRBJ2-1, the full variable domain is DSGVTQTPKHLITATGQRVTLRCSPRSGDLSVYWYQQSLDQGLQFLIQYYNGEERAKGNILERFSAQQFPDLHSELNLSSLELGDSALYFCASTPGTSGRFNEQFFGPGTRLTVL.

The chain joins TRBV9 to TRBJ2-2; D uncertain. With 4 bases removed from V and 2 bases from J, the gap between germline ends came to 15 bases. CDR3 length equals 16 residues. The germline gives CDR1 SGDLS, CDR2 YYNGEE. CDR3 residues: CASSLAPKLNTGELFF. DNA of the CDR3: TGTGCCAGCAGCCTGGCCCCTAAATTAAACACCGGGGAGCTGTTTTTT.

The V gene is TRBV6-6, the J gene TRBJ2-5, with 9 nucleotides matching TRBD1. CDR3 length equals 15 residues. Losses at the gene ends were 5 bases for V and 5 bases for J; bases not matched to a gene: 9. CDR1 is MNHNY, CDR2 SVGAGI, per germline (reference sequence). The CDR3 loop reads CASSRAQGAWETQYF. The CDR3 nucleotides read TGTGCCAGCAGTCGAGCACAGGGGGCGTGGGAGACCCAGTACTTC.

The V gene is TRBV5-5, the J gene TRBJ1-5, with 7 nucleotides matching TRBD1. V shed 0 bases and J 7 bases; nucleotides not matched to a gene: 7. Germline CDR1 and CDR2: SGHKS and YYEKEE (reference sequence). The CDR3 totals 15 residues. CDR3 in amino acids: CASSLERGGRQPQHF. CDR3 nucleotides: TGTGCCAGCAGCTTGGAACGAGGGGGCAGGCAGCCCCAGCATTTT.

This chain connects TRBV19 to TRBJ1-1; maybe TRBD1 (5 bases). The length of the CDR3 is 14 residues. CDR1 is LNHDA, CDR2 SQIVND, per germline (reference sequence). Deletions cut 6 bases from V and 4 bases from J, with 15 bases between. Here the CDR3 reads CASSSGPGITEAFF. In DNA, the CDR3 is TGTGCCAGTAGCTCCGGACCAGGGATCACTGAAGCTTTCTTT.

The rearrangement links TRBV19 to TRBJ2-1; D is perhaps TRBD1 or TRBD2 (5 bases each). V gave up 7 bases and J gave up 8 bases, with 18 bases separating them. The CDR3 totals 14 residues. Germline lookup yields CDR1 LNHDA and CDR2 SQIVND (reference sequence). This CDR3 is CASNDAFRGDEQFF. CDR3 DNA sequence: TGTGCCAGTAATGACGCTTTCAGAGGGGATGAGCAGTTCTTC. The variable domain in full, completed from reference TRBV19 and TRBJ2-1, reads DGGITQSPKYLFRKEGQNVTLSCEQNLNHDAMYWYRQDPGQGLRLIYYSQIVNDFQKGDIAEGYSVSREKKESFPLTVTSAQKNPTAFYLCASNDAFRGDEQFFGPGTRLTVL.

The V and J genes are TRBV28 and TRBJ2-1; D perhaps matches TRBD1 (6 bases). Germline V CDR1 and CDR2: MDHEN, SYDVKM. The ends were cut back, 1 base at V and 2 bases at J, with 12 bases in the middle. The CDR3 has 16 amino acids. The CDR3 loop reads CASSLSPTGTYNEQFF. CDR3 DNA: TGTGCCAGCAGTTTATCCCCCACAGGGACCTACAATGAGCAGTTCTTC.

This chain links TRBV6-5 with TRBJ2-7; D is possibly TRBD1 or TRBD2 (6 bases each). The CDR3 loop spans 15 amino acids. Trimming removed 4 bases from V and 6 bases from J, with 19 bases in between. Germline V gene data show CDR1 as MNHEY and CDR2 as SVGAGI. CDR3 nucleotide sequence: TGTGCCAGCAGTTCCCTCGGGGGCTTAGGGGGCGAGCAGTACTTC. It encodes CASSSLGGLGGEQYF.

Here the CDR3 reads CASSLGSLNIQYF. CDR3 sequence (DNA): TGTGCCAGCAGCTTAGGGTCGTTAAACATTCAGTACTTC. The rearrangement uses TRBV11-2 and TRBJ2-4; no definite D call. V was clipped by 1 base and J by 6 bases, with 7 bases between them. From germline, CDR1 is SGHAT and CDR2 FQNNGV. CDR3 length: 13 amino acids.

Remarks on this clone: At the DNA level, this CDR3 is encoded by other sequences in the same sample as well. The gene calls are TRBV27 and TRBJ1-1; TRBD1 is a possible D gene (5 bases). Between the trimmed V and J ends, which lost 0 bases and 1 base, there was a span of 6 bases. Per the germline V gene, CDR1 is MNHEY and CDR2 is SMNVEV (reference sequence). CDR3 size: 14 residues. The CDR3 DNA is TGTGCCAGCAGTTTATCGAGGGGGAACACTGAAGCTTTCTTT. Translation gives CASSLSRGNTEAFF.

The genes are TRBV7-7 and TRBJ2-2, with 10 bases matching TRBD2. The CDR3 extends over 17 amino acids. Germline values: CDR1 SSHAT, CDR2 FNYEAQ (reference sequence). Trimming cost V 1 base and J 6 bases; bases outside gene matches: 8. CDR3 nucleotides: TGTGCCAGCAGCTTAGTATCAAGCGGGAGGGCCCCCGGGGAGCTGTTTTTT. This translates into CASSLVSSGRAPGELFF. Complete variable domain (other parts from reference TRBV7-7 and TRBJ2-2): GAGVSQSPRYKVTKRGQDVTLRCDPISSHATLYWYQQALGQGPEFLTYFNYEAQPDKSGLPSDRFSAERPEGSISTLTIQRTEQRDSAMYRCASSLVSSGRAPGELFFGEGSRLTVL.

This chain connects TRBV5-6 to TRBJ2-5; D might be TRBD1 or TRBD2, each matching 5 bases. TRBJ2-7 explains the end of the DNA better; the J call may be wrong. Germline CDR1 is SGHDT and CDR2 is YYEEEE. The CDR3 runs to 14 residues. CDR3 protein: CASSSRDGPYEQYF. The CDR3 DNA is TGTGCCAGCAGCTCCCGGGACGGACCCTACGAGCAGTACTTC.

This clone was found once. The chain links TRBV5-4 to TRBJ1-1; TRBD1 is a possible D gene (5 bases). Germline V gene lookup returns CDR1 SGHNT and CDR2 YYREEE (reference sequence). The CDR3 covers 15 residues. The V and J ends lost 4 bases and 1 base respectively, with 14 bases between them. The DNA of the CDR3 is TGTGCCAGCAGCGTACCGGGACGGTCGAACACTGAAGCTTTCTTT. Its protein product is CASSVPGRSNTEAFF.

In this sample, this clone turned up a few times. The CDR3 sequence is CATVRVGENEAFF. DNA for the CDR3: TGTGCAACAGTCAGGGTTGGTGAGAATGAAGCTTTCTTT. The rearrangement uses TRBV28 and TRBJ1-1; a possible D gene is TRBD1 (5 bases). This CDR3 has 13 residues. CDR1 and CDR2 from the germline V gene are MDHEN and SYDVKM.

The chain combines TRBV29-1 with TRBJ1-5; D call uncertain. This CDR3 has 12 residues. Germline CDR1 is SQVTM and CDR2 is ANQGSEA. Deletions cut 5 bases from V and 1 base from J, with 6 bases between. The chain's CDR3 is CSVTGSNQPQHF. The CDR3 nucleotides are TGCAGCGTTACCGGGAGCAATCAGCCCCAGCATTTT.